The 27 T cell receptor beta chains in this list originate from one sample, sequenced in a study of T-cell memory formation after mild COVID-19. TCRdb re-analysed the 5' RACE reads in MiXCR, keeping a single row per CDR3 protein. The repertoire has about 150,000 distinct CDR3 sequences, about 28% of them found once; the top ten carry about 12%. Sequencing was done on a sample of PBMCs or a T cell subset sorted from them (not recorded which). These receptors were taken from an adult woman who had mild COVID-19 (a few samples of this study predate the infection). Cell type and time point are not known.

This clonotype was counted only a few times. The chain is built from TRBV11-2 and TRBJ2-7, with 7 nucleotides matching TRBD2. V was clipped by 1 base and J by 3 bases; unmatched bases: 3. The CDR3 spans 14 residues. The V gene's germline CDR1 is SGHAT and CDR2 FQNNGV. CDR3 loop: CASSLAGGNYEQYF. In nucleotides, the CDR3 is TGTGCCAGCAGCTTAGCGGGGGGAAACTACGAGCAGTACTTC.

This clonotype has a handful of counts. This chain connects TRBV6-1 to TRBJ2-7; 7 bases agree with TRBD2. Germline CDR1 MNHNS, CDR2 SASEGT. The CDR3 loop spans 15 amino acids. V was clipped by 6 bases and J by 1 base; unmatched bases: 9. CDR3 bases: TGTGCCAGCAGCCTCCCCGAGCGGGGATCCTACGAGCAGTACTTC. Translating gives CASSLPERGSYEQYF.

This clonotype was seen a few times. The chain uses TRBV12-1 and TRBJ2-7; the table assigns TRBD1, which was not confirmed against the DNA. TRBV12-1 is an annotated pseudogene. There are 15 residues in the CDR3. This CDR3 is CASSCLGGRPYEQYF. DNA for the CDR3: TGTGCCAGCAGCTGCCTAGGGGGCCGACCCTACGAGCAGTACTTC.

The chain employs TRBV20-1 and TRBJ2-1; 7 nucleotides agree with TRBD1. The CDR3 extends over 15 amino acids. Unmatched junction bases numbered 7, after V lost 5 bases and J lost 0 bases. In germline, CDR1 is DFQATT, CDR2 SNEGSKA (reference sequence). The CDR3 loop reads CSASTGSGSYNEQFF. CDR3 DNA: TGCAGTGCTTCGACAGGGTCGGGCTCCTACAATGAGCAGTTCTTC.

There are a few counts of this clonotype. The DNA of the CDR3 is TGCAGCGTTGTCACCCGATTCCTGGGGCGGAGAGAGACCCAGTACTTC. This translates into CSVVTRFLGRRETQYF. The chain recombines TRBV29-1 with TRBJ2-5, with D perhaps TRBD1 (5 bases). The V gene's germline CDR1 is SQVTM and CDR2 ANQGSEA. Between the trimmed V and J ends, which lost 4 bases and 4 bases, there was a span of 22 bases. The length of the CDR3 is 16 residues.

This clonotype has a count of ten or more. At one end, the junction sequence differs from germline, possibly due to a read error. This CDR3 is CSAHPGTPSRGGLDF. For the CDR3, the DNA is TGCAGTGCTCACCCCGGGACTCCGTCCAGAGGGGGGTTGGATTTT. The chain joins TRBV20-1 to TRBJ2-3, with D perhaps given as TRBD1 or TRBD2 (6 bases each). Germline CDR1 is DFQATT and CDR2 is SNEGSKA (reference sequence). The CDR3 covers 15 residues.

This clonotype was found a few times. The rearrangement links TRBV11-3 to TRBJ2-3; D call uncertain. The CDR3 totals 11 residues. CDR1 is SGHNT and CDR2 is YENEEA in the germline V gene. The V end was cut by 6 bases, the J end by 6 bases, with 7 bases between. The CDR3 nucleotides are TGTGCCAGCAGAGATGCGGATACGCAGTATTTT. This encodes CASRDADTQYF.

The table lists this clonotype with a few counts. The junction and the germline gene differ at one end; a read error may be behind it. The chain employs TRBV7-9 and TRBJ1-1, with a possible D match to TRBD1 (5 bases). CDR1 is SEHNR and CDR2 is FQNEAQ in the germline V gene (reference sequence). This CDR3 is 13 amino acids long. The CDR3 DNA sequence: TGTGCCAGCAATCCAGGGTCGAGTACTGAAGCTTTCTTC. Protein: CASNPGSSTEAFF. Using reference TRBV7-9 and TRBJ1-1 for the parts outside the CDR3, the full variable domain is DTGVSQNPRHKITKRGQNVTFRCDPISEHNRLYWYRQTLGQGPEFLTYFQNEAQLEKSRLLSDRFSAERPKGSFSTLEIQRTEQGDSAMYLCASNPGSSTEAFFGQGTRLTVV.

This clonotype was observed at least ten times. V gene TRBV5-5 combines with J gene TRBJ2-7; the D gene is possibly TRBD1 (7 bases). V was trimmed by 4 bases and J by 6 bases, leaving 20 bases between them. The CDR3 has 15 residues. Germline loops: CDR1 SGHKS, CDR2 YYEKEE (reference sequence). CDR3 in DNA: TGTGCCAGCAGCGCGATAACGACAGGGCGGGGCGAGCAGTACTTC. Translated: CASSAITTGRGEQYF. The full variable domain, with the rest looked up from reference TRBV5-5 and TRBJ2-7, is DAGVTQSPTHLIKTRGQQVTLRCSPISGHKSVSWYQQVLGQGPQFIFQYYEKEERGRGNFPDRFSARQFPNYSSELNVNALLLGDSALYLCASSAITTGRGEQYFGPGTRLTVT.

V usage is TRBV21-1 and J usage is TRBJ2-7; TRBD2, the D gene given by the table, was not confirmed from the DNA. TRBV21-1 is classified as a pseudogene. The CDR3 loop spans 18 amino acids. In nucleotides, the CDR3 is TGTGCCAGCAGCTACCCTATGAGGACTAGTACTCCCCTTTACGAGCAGTACTTC. Its protein product is CASSYPMRTSTPLYEQYF.

The chain couples TRBV4-3 to TRBJ2-7, with TRBD1 as a possible D gene (6 bases). V was trimmed by 3 bases and J by 3 bases, leaving 12 bases between them. This CDR3 contains 14 residues. Germline V gene sequence: CDR1 LGHNA, CDR2 YSLEER. In DNA form, the CDR3 reads TGCGCCAGCAGCCAGTGGCAGGGGAGCTACGAGCAGTACTTC. Amino acid sequence: CASSQWQGSYEQYF.

This clonotype was observed a handful of times. The gene calls are TRBV12-3 or TRBV12-4 and TRBJ2-2, with TRBD2 matching over 16 bases. Germline trimming cut 6 bases from V and 6 bases from J; bases unmatched to any gene: 4. This CDR3 has 16 residues. CDR3 protein: CASSPGTSGRAGELFF. CDR3 DNA: TGTGCCAGCAGCCCTGGGACTAGCGGGAGGGCCGGGGAGCTGTTTTTT.

This chain joins TRBV15 and TRBJ1-3; TRBD1 is a possible D gene (6 bases). V lost 6 bases and J 3 bases, leaving 15 bases between the germline ends. CDR1 and CDR2 (germline): LNHNV, YYDKDF (reference sequence). The CDR3 covers 15 residues. The CDR3 here is CATRAGVQGGNTIYF. The CDR3 nucleotides are TGTGCCACCAGAGCGGGAGTACAGGGTGGAAACACCATATATTTT. The whole variable domain, filled in from reference TRBV15 and TRBJ1-3, reads DAMVIQNPRYQVTQFGKPVTLSCSQTLNHNVMYWYQQKSSQAPKLLFHYYDKDFNNEADTPDNFQSRRPNTSFCFLDIRSPGLGDTAMYLCATRAGVQGGNTIYFGEGSWLTVV.

The V call is TRBV5-5, the J call TRBJ1-5; D is undetermined. This CDR3 contains 14 residues. V was trimmed by 0 bases and J by 5 bases, leaving 9 bases between them. Germline-derived CDR1 and CDR2 are SGHKS and YYEKEE (reference sequence). CDR3 region: CASSLVDLDQPQHF. The CDR3 DNA sequence: TGTGCCAGCAGCTTGGTAGATCTGGATCAGCCCCAGCATTTT.

This clonotype turned up a few times. The CDR3 here is CATSTYRDRGEQYF. The CDR3 nucleotides read TGTGCCACCAGCACCTACCGAGACAGGGGCGAGCAGTACTTC. This rearrangement joins TRBV15 to TRBJ2-7; 8 positions match TRBD1. With V trimmed by 4 bases and J by 6 bases, 8 bases remained unmatched. CDR1 LNHNV and CDR2 YYDKDF come from the germline V gene (reference sequence). There are 14 residues in the CDR3. Full variable domain (outside the CDR3, taken from reference TRBV15 and TRBJ2-7): DAMVIQNPRYQVTQFGKPVTLSCSQTLNHNVMYWYQQKSSQAPKLLFHYYDKDFNNEADTPDNFQSRRPNTSFCFLDIRSPGLGDTAMYLCATSTYRDRGEQYFGPGTRLTVT.

The V gene is TRBV20-1, the J gene TRBJ2-5; D gene ambiguous. The V gene lost 3 bases and the J gene lost 1 base, with 6 bases spanning the gap. Germline-derived CDR1 and CDR2 are DFQATT and SNEGSKA (reference sequence). This CDR3 is built from 12 residues. CDR3 region: CSARTSQETQYF. In DNA, the CDR3 is TGCAGTGCTAGGACCTCCCAAGAGACCCAGTACTTC.

In its sample, this clonotype was seen a few times. The chain couples TRBV6-5 to TRBJ1-2; no clear D gene. Germline V gene sequence: CDR1 MNHEY, CDR2 SVGAGI. This CDR3 region has 13 residues. The germline V and J ends were trimmed by 2 bases and 3 bases, with 7 bases remaining between them. The CDR3, as DNA: TGTGCCAGCAGTTACGGGGTGGACTATGGCTACACCTTC. Protein sequence: CASSYGVDYGYTF.

V and J are TRBV6-2 or TRBV6-3 and TRBJ2-7; no clear D gene. This CDR3 has 14 amino acids. Germline V CDR1 and CDR2: MNHEY, SVGEGT. Between the trimmed V and J ends, which lost 6 bases and 5 bases, there was a span of 17 bases. The CDR3 DNA follows: TGTGCCAGCAGAGAAGCATATTCTGGGGACGAGCAGTACTTC. Amino acid sequence: CASREAYSGDEQYF.

This clonotype showed up just a few times. The chain uses TRBV29-1 and TRBJ2-7; 7 bases agree with TRBD1. The CDR3 contains 13 residues. V was pared by 7 bases and J by 2 bases, with 8 bases of the junction left unmatched. Germline CDR1 is SQVTM and CDR2 is ANQGSEA. The chain's CDR3 is CSELRDRAYEQYF. CDR3 DNA: TGCAGCGAACTAAGGGACAGAGCCTACGAGCAGTACTTC.

This clonotype was recorded once. The rearrangement links TRBV6-2 or TRBV6-3 to TRBJ2-3; 10 positions match TRBD2. The V gene's germline CDR1 is MNHEY and CDR2 SVGEGT. After removal of 6 bases from V and 3 bases from J, the junction contained 6 bases not matched to a gene. The CDR3 sequence is 15 residues long. CDR3 region: CASRRAGGLTDTQYF. In DNA form, the CDR3 reads TGTGCCAGCAGGAGAGCGGGGGGGCTTACAGATACGCAGTATTTT.

The rearrangement joins TRBV6-6 to TRBJ1-1, with D perhaps matching TRBD1 (5 bases). The CDR3 contains 15 residues. CDR1 is MNHNY, CDR2 SVGAGI, per germline (reference sequence). V lost 2 bases and J 0 bases, leaving 10 bases between the germline ends. The CDR3 nucleotides are TGTGCCAGCAGTTACGACAGCCCACTGAACACTGAAGCTTTCTTT. This translates into CASSYDSPLNTEAFF.

The CDR3 region has the DNA TGTGCCAGCAGCGAGGACAGGGGCTCCTACGAGCAGTACTTC. Its protein product is CASSEDRGSYEQYF. The chain recombines TRBV6-2 or TRBV6-3 with TRBJ2-7; 9 bases are shared with TRBD1. The germline V gene encodes CDR1 MNHEY and CDR2 SVGEGT. The CDR3 extends over 14 amino acids. With V trimmed by 6 bases and J by 0 bases, 3 bases remained unmatched.

This chain's CDR3 is CATGQGMGETQYF. The CDR3 DNA follows: TGTGCCACCGGACAGGGTATGGGAGAGACCCAGTACTTC. The chain links TRBV7-3 to TRBJ2-5; 8 bases are a match to TRBD1. There are 13 residues in the CDR3. V lost 10 bases and J lost 4; bases outside the gene matches: 8. Per the germline V gene, CDR1 is SGHTA and CDR2 is FQGTGA.

This chain connects TRBV2 to TRBJ2-7; the D is unclear. Trimming left V 3 bases short and J 3 bases short, with 9 bases between. The CDR3 loop spans 13 amino acids. Germline lookup yields CDR1 SNHLY and CDR2 FYNNEI. The CDR3 sequence: CASSDNPGYEQYF. The CDR3 coding sequence is TGTGCCAGCAGTGACAACCCTGGCTACGAGCAGTACTTC.

This clonotype is medium-sized. The chain carries TRBV19 and TRBJ1-1; perhaps TRBD1 as D (6 bases). The germline CDR1 and CDR2 sequences are LNHDA and SQIVND (reference sequence). Trimming removed 3 bases at V and 4 bases at J, with 9 bases between. The length of the CDR3 is 13 residues. The CDR3 sequence: CASSIGGGTEAFF. The CDR3 nucleotides read TGTGCCAGTAGTATCGGAGGGGGCACTGAAGCTTTCTTT.

This clonotype has a handful of counts. The chain links TRBV9 to TRBJ2-5; 9 bases agree with TRBD2. The CDR3 loop spans 15 amino acids. V shed 2 bases, J shed 4 bases, and the junction held 6 bases outside the gene matches. Germline values: CDR1 SGDLS, CDR2 YYNGEE. As DNA, the CDR3 is TGTGCCAGCAGCGTTGGGACTAGCATTACAGAGACCCAGTACTTC. Amino acid sequence: CASSVGTSITETQYF.

This clonotype has more than one count but fewer than ten. The V gene is TRBV12-2, the J gene TRBJ2-5; TRBD1, the table's D call, lacks a check against the DNA. TRBV12-2 is recorded as a pseudogene. This CDR3 comprises 14 residues. The CDR3 DNA reads as TGTGCAAGTCGCTTCCCGACAGGTGGGGAGACCCAGTACTTC. The encoded protein is CASRFPTGGETQYF.